The source of this T cell receptor beta chain is a study of technical replicates of blood from several donors. The V gene's germline CDR1 is SGHAT and CDR2 FQNNGV. V shed 1 base and J 3 bases; nucleotides not matched to a gene: 7. The CDR3 contains 16 residues. The repertoire was sequenced with immunoSEQ multiplex PCR; TCRdb's copy has only in-frame clones and lacks some. The sample consists of tens of thousands of clones, 98% of them appearing once. The receptor was isolated from a human donor in good health. This sequence joins TRBV11-2 and TRBJ2-3; TRBD1 matches 7 bases. Material for sequencing was T cells isolated from PBMCs. Here the CDR3 reads CASSLGWGQLTDTQYF. The CDR3 bases are TGTGCCAGCAGCTTAGGGTGGGGACAGTTGACAGATACGCAGTATTTT.